Listed here are 25 T cell receptor beta chains from one sample, sequenced in a study of identical twins. TCRdb passed the 5' RACE reads through MiXCR, listing each CDR3 protein once. The data contain roughly 690,000 distinct CDR3 sequences, 21% of them singletons. The sample was also reused in another study, on T cells expressing NK-cell markers.

What was sequenced was PBMCs. The receptors come from a woman aged 18-35 years in good health.

This clonotype occurred a few times. This chain uses TRBV6-2 or TRBV6-3 with TRBJ2-7; a possible D gene is TRBD2 (5 bases). This CDR3 is 13 amino acids long. Germline V gene data show CDR1 as MNHEY and CDR2 as SVGEGT. The V end lost 11 bases, the J end lost 2 bases, and 16 bases lay between the germline ends. The CDR3 DNA sequence: TGTGCCTCCTTCAGCGGACGGACCTACGAGCAGTACTTC. Its protein is CASFSGRTYEQYF.

This clonotype occurred a few times. The rearrangement joins TRBV15 to TRBJ2-1; D not resolved. This CDR3 spans 12 amino acids. V lost 5 bases and J lost 9, with 11 bases in between. Per the germline V gene, CDR1 is LNHNV and CDR2 is YYDKDF (reference sequence). The CDR3 sequence is CATSAPRSEQFF. The DNA for the CDR3 is TGTGCCACCAGCGCCCCACGGAGTGAGCAGTTCTTC.

This sequence joins TRBV20-1 and TRBJ2-1; no clear D gene. Trimming removed 0 bases at V and 7 bases at J, with 10 bases between. The CDR3 extends over 13 amino acids. Per the germline V gene, CDR1 is DFQATT and CDR2 is SNEGSKA (reference sequence). The CDR3 sequence is CSAREPSRNEQFF. DNA for the CDR3: TGCAGTGCTAGAGAGCCCTCTCGAAATGAGCAGTTCTTC.

This clonotype was counted between two and nine times. This chain uses TRBV19 with TRBJ2-2; D not resolved. CDR1 LNHDA and CDR2 SQIVND come from the germline V gene (reference sequence). V lost 4 bases, J lost 5 bases, and 11 bases lay in between. CDR3 length: 14 residues. In DNA form, the CDR3 reads TGTGCCAGTAGTAGGAACGACTGGACCGGGGAGCTGTTTTTT. It encodes CASSRNDWTGELFF.

The V and J genes are TRBV20-1 and TRBJ2-7, with TRBD1 matching over 10 bases. The ends lost 6 bases at V and 4 bases at J; junction bases unmatched: 12. Germline loops: CDR1 DFQATT, CDR2 SNEGSKA (reference sequence). The CDR3 is 15 residues long. CDR3 sequence (DNA): TGCAGTGCAGAAACCCTCGACAGGGGGCTATACGAGCAGTACTTC. Its translation is CSAETLDRGLYEQYF.

The chain combines TRBV5-5 with TRBJ2-2, with D possibly being TRBD1 (6 bases). The CDR3 loop spans 16 amino acids. Germline-derived CDR1 and CDR2 are SGHKS and YYEKEE (reference sequence). The V end was cut by 1 base, the J end by 2 bases, with 12 bases between. The CDR3 region has the DNA TGTGCCAGCAGCTTGTTTGGGGGCCTCAACACCGGGGAGCTGTTTTTT. Protein product: CASSLFGGLNTGELFF. The entire variable domain, with the rest obtained from reference TRBV5-5 and TRBJ2-2, is as follows: DAGVTQSPTHLIKTRGQQVTLRCSPISGHKSVSWYQQVLGQGPQFIFQYYEKEERGRGNFPDRFSARQFPNYSSELNVNALLLGDSALYLCASSLFGGLNTGELFFGEGSRLTVL.

J is TRBJ2-7 and V is TRBV7-2; D gene ambiguous. The germline CDR1 and CDR2 sequences are SGHTA and FQGNSA. The ends were cut back, 1 base at V and 4 bases at J, with 14 bases in the middle. This CDR3 spans 15 amino acids. CDR3 residues: CASSLVPHPQYEQYF. The CDR3 nucleotides read TGTGCCAGCAGCTTAGTGCCTCACCCTCAATACGAGCAGTACTTC.

The chain carries TRBV4-3 and TRBJ2-7, with 8 bases that match TRBD2. The junction had 4 bases not matched to a gene; V was cut back by 0 bases and J by 0 bases. CDR3 size: 16 residues. Germline loops: CDR1 LGHNA, CDR2 YSLEER. The chain's CDR3 is CASSQDPAGVSYEQYF. In DNA, the CDR3 is TGCGCCAGCAGCCAAGACCCAGCGGGGGTCTCCTACGAGCAGTACTTC.

CDR3 bases: TGTGCCAGCAGTTTTGACAGGGTTGGTAGCTATGGCTACACCTTC. Its translation is CASSFDRVGSYGYTF. V gene TRBV6-5 combines with J gene TRBJ1-2; TRBD1 matches 7 bases. Trimming removed 4 bases from V and 4 bases from J; junction bases left unmatched: 9. This CDR3 spans 15 amino acids. CDR1 MNHEY and CDR2 SVGAGI come from the germline V gene.

The sample holds a few counts of this clonotype. This chain connects TRBV6-4 to TRBJ2-3, with a tentative D call TRBD2 (5 bases). Trimming pared 6 bases from V and 2 bases from J, leaving 9 bases between. The CDR3 is 13 residues long. The germline CDR1 and CDR2 sequences are MRHNA and SNTAGT. CDR3 nucleotides: TGTGCCAGCAGCCAGGAGGACACAGATACGCAGTATTTT. Its protein is CASSQEDTDTQYF.

The chain couples TRBV18 to TRBJ2-5; tentative D call: TRBD2 (6 bases). V lost 3 bases, J lost 4 bases, and 15 bases lay in between. The germline V gene encodes CDR1 KGHSH and CDR2 LQKENI. The CDR3 sequence is 15 residues long. This CDR3 reads CASSPPAGMVETQYF. The CDR3 nucleotides are TGTGCCAGCTCACCTCCGGCGGGGATGGTAGAGACCCAGTACTTC.

This clonotype was detected a few times. This sequence joins TRBV20-1 and TRBJ2-1; 8 nucleotides agree with TRBD2. The CDR3 has 14 amino acids. The V gene's germline CDR1 is DFQATT and CDR2 SNEGSKA (reference sequence). Losses at the gene ends were 5 bases for V and 4 bases for J; bases not matched to a gene: 7. The CDR3 here is CSAVGRGAYNEQFF. For the CDR3, the DNA is TGCAGTGCTGTAGGGCGGGGGGCGTACAATGAGCAGTTCTTC.

This chain links TRBV5-1 with TRBJ2-7, with TRBD2 matching 10 bases. From germline, CDR1 is SGHRS and CDR2 YFSETQ. V lost 4 bases, J lost 5 bases, and 9 bases stayed unmatched. There are 15 residues in the CDR3. Written as DNA, the CDR3 is TGCGCCAGCAGCAGGCCGGCTAGCGGGAGCGACGAGCAGTACTTC. It codes for CASSRPASGSDEQYF. Drawing the rest from reference TRBV5-1 and TRBJ2-7, the complete variable domain is KAGVTQTPRYLIKTRGQQVTLSCSPISGHRSVSWYQQTPGQGLQFLFEYFSETQRNKGNFPGRFSGRQFSNSRSEMNVSTLELGDSALYLCASSRPASGSDEQYFGPGTRLTVT.

This clonotype was detected a few times. This chain links TRBV6-1 with TRBJ2-3; TRBD2 aligns across 13 bases. Germline-derived CDR1 and CDR2 are MNHNS and SASEGT. The CDR3 spans 15 residues. Trimming took 8 bases from V and 2 from J; bases not matched to a gene: 4. The CDR3 loop is CASDGLAGVTDTQYF. The CDR3 bases are TGTGCCAGCGACGGACTAGCGGGGGTCACAGATACGCAGTATTTT.

This clonotype has a handful of counts. The chain is built from TRBV20-1 and TRBJ2-4; D perhaps matches TRBD2 (7 bases). Trimming left V 6 bases short and J 7 bases short, with 16 bases between. The CDR3 spans 13 residues. From germline, CDR1 is DFQATT and CDR2 SNEGSKA (reference sequence). CDR3 in DNA: TGCAGTGCACCCACGGGGGGCCCGAACATTCAGTACTTC. This encodes CSAPTGGPNIQYF.

This chain joins TRBV11-2 and TRBJ1-4; TRBD1 might be the D (5 bases). CDR1 and CDR2 from the germline V gene are SGHAT and FQNNGV. Trimming took off 5 bases at V and 7 bases at J, with 17 bases between the two ends. The CDR3 has 15 amino acids. CDR3 sequence reads: CASSQAGREGEKLFF. The CDR3 coding sequence is TGTGCCAGCAGCCAAGCGGGACGAGAGGGTGAAAAACTGTTTTTT.

This clonotype was seen only a few times. The CDR3 region is CASSLWQGYNEQFF. The CDR3 DNA reads TGCGCCAGCAGCTTGTGGCAGGGATACAATGAGCAGTTCTTC. The V and J genes are TRBV5-1 and TRBJ2-1; tentatively, D is TRBD1 (5 bases). The CDR3 loop spans 14 amino acids. V was trimmed by 1 base and J by 4 bases, leaving 9 bases between them. Germline loops: CDR1 SGHRS, CDR2 YFSETQ.

This clonotype was counted at least ten times. V usage is TRBV7-8 and J usage is TRBJ2-3; 8 bases are shared with TRBD2. V trimming: 6 bases; J trimming: 3 bases; junction bases outside the gene matches: 8. The CDR3 is 15 residues long. Germline values: CDR1 SGHVS, CDR2 FQNEAQ. CDR3 amino acids: CASSLELAVTDTQYF. CDR3 DNA sequence: TGTGCCAGCAGTCTAGAACTAGCGGTTACAGATACGCAGTATTTT.

In this sample, this clonotype turned up many times. The genes are TRBV10-3 and TRBJ2-3; 8 positions agree with TRBD2. The trim removed 2 bases at V and 6 bases at J, leaving 7 bases unmatched. Germline-derived CDR1 and CDR2 are ENHRY and SYGVKD. The CDR3 runs 15 residues. The CDR3 bases are TGTGCCATCAGTGAGACTGGACTAGCCCCGGATACGCAGTATTTT. It encodes CAISETGLAPDTQYF.

In its sample, this clonotype was seen once. This chain uses TRBV11-3 with TRBJ2-1; D is perhaps TRBD2 (6 bases). There are 16 residues in the CDR3. Trimming took off 5 bases at V and 2 bases at J, with 16 bases between the two ends. Germline V gene sequence: CDR1 SGHNT, CDR2 YENEEA. The CDR3 is CASSPLRGGTYNEQFF. For the CDR3, the DNA is TGTGCCAGCAGCCCCTTGCGGGGAGGAACCTACAATGAGCAGTTCTTC.

The table lists this clonotype with a few counts. This chain joins TRBV20-1 and TRBJ2-7, with D tentatively TRBD1 (5 bases). CDR3 length: 13 residues. V lost 6 bases and J lost 4, with 16 bases in between. Germline values: CDR1 DFQATT, CDR2 SNEGSKA (reference sequence). The CDR3 spells CSAKSRDIYEQYF. In DNA form, the CDR3 reads TGCAGTGCCAAGTCCAGGGATATATACGAGCAGTACTTC.

The J gene is TRBJ2-3, the V gene TRBV5-1; a weak D match, TRBD2 (5 bases). Germline V gene lookup returns CDR1 SGHRS and CDR2 YFSETQ. This CDR3 has 14 amino acids. The germline V and J ends were trimmed by 2 bases and 4 bases, with 11 bases remaining between them. This CDR3 reads CASSFTSRADTQYF. The CDR3 nucleotides are TGCGCCAGCAGCTTTACTAGTAGGGCAGATACGCAGTATTTT.

The V gene is TRBV12-3 or TRBV12-4, the J gene TRBJ2-7, with 7 bases aligning to TRBD2. With 5 bases clipped from V and 2 bases from J, the junction kept 9 bases outside the gene matches. This CDR3 has 15 residues. The chain's CDR3 is CASSPLGGVTYEQYF. The CDR3, as DNA: TGTGCCAGCAGTCCGTTGGGGGGGGTAACCTACGAGCAGTACTTC.

This clonotype was seen a handful of times. This sequence joins TRBV7-2 and TRBJ1-2; D is uncertain. Trimming stripped 5 bases from V and 6 bases from J, with 10 bases between. This CDR3 has 12 amino acids. The germline V gene has CDR1 SGHTA and CDR2 FQGNSA. In DNA, the CDR3 is TGTGCCAGCAGCCTATTTCCGGATGGCTACACCTTC. It codes for CASSLFPDGYTF.

This chain connects TRBV4-3 to TRBJ2-1, with TRBD1 as a possible D gene (6 bases). Germline CDR1 and CDR2: LGHNA and YSLEER. This CDR3 contains 14 residues. The V gene lost 4 bases and the J gene lost 7 bases, with 14 bases spanning the gap. In nucleotides, the CDR3 is TGCGCCAGCAGCCTGGGATTACAGGGAAATGAGCAGTTCTTC. Translated, it gives CASSLGLQGNEQFF.